This TCR beta chain stems from a study of beta chain features in type 1 diabetes. A heparinised blood draw that averaged approximately 120 mL was obtained once from each donor. Every isolated RNA sample was fully reverse transcribed, so sequencing captured expressed TCRB transcripts. The method was immunoSEQ multiplex PCR; TCRdb's version includes in-frame clones alone and lacks a portion of them. In the table there are about 160,000 clones, under 9.5% of which are singletons. V was pared by 2 bases and J by 9 bases, with 17 bases between. From germline, CDR1 is MNHEY and CDR2 SVGAGI. This CDR3 has 14 residues. Comments on this clone: The antigen is unknown.

Regarding the study as a whole: Moderately but significantly shorter TCRB CDR3s were found in Type 1 diabetes patients in all four CD4+ subsets.

This clonotype was sampled from a man younger than 35 with type 1 diabetes. The sequenced material came from central memory CD4+ T cells from blood. The chain combines TRBV6-5 with TRBJ2-7; possibly TRBD2 for D (6 bases). CDR3 amino acids: CASSYLGRREGQYF. DNA for the CDR3: TGTGCCAGCAGTTACCTGGGACGGAGGGAAGGGCAGTACTTC.